This is a list of T cell receptor beta chains from one sample in a study of T cell changes during pregnancy in multiple sclerosis. The data were produced by immunoSEQ multiplex PCR, yet TCRdb's version contains in-frame clones alone and is incomplete. Here the sample spans fewer than 110,000 clones, around 93% being singletons. The sample in question was peripheral blood, obtained in the third trimester of pregnancy. These TCRs come from a female donor in good health, enrolled as a control in a pregnancy study. CDR3s leave out the opening cysteine and the closing phenylalanine or tryptophan. Each record gives: V gene, CDR3 protein.

TRBV4-3	ASSQEASGGAAGELF
TRBV5-1	ASSFLAGVDNEQF
TRBV5-1	ASSLRGTEDYEKLF
TRBV10-3	AIGDNLEPQH
TRBV2	ASSPRYEEQY
TRBV4-2	ASSQGTQQGTQY
TRBV5-1	ASSLRVGSYNEQF
TRBV5-1	ASSFSGSSYEQY
TRBV6-1	ASRPGGNYGYT
TRBV10-3	AIRSEGAVTYEQY
TRBV5-4	ASSLRSGIGEQY
TRBV19	ASSMYDRGSYGYT
TRBV5-1	ASTSGGYPGTQY
TRBV6-1	ASSRVGNSNQPQH
TRBV15	ATSMSGGVYNEQF
TRBV4-3	ASSQDSDRVEGYT
TRBV19	ASSNQIAGGRETQY
TRBV27	ASARVGVLYEKLF
TRBV11-3	ASSLAVSTDTQY
TRBV27	ASSLSPDRLNYGYT
TRBV18	ASSIGTGELF
TRBV6-5	ASSYPETGNTEAF
TRBV18	ASSPRGSNTEAF
TRBV28	ASSFAGGGGTDTQY
TRBV18	ASREWTGGYNSPLH
TRBV5-4	ASSFERGDTDTQY
TRBV2	ASRGATSTDTQY
TRBV7-2	ASSLGRGGGTDTQY
TRBV13	ASSLGGQGTEKLF
TRBV7-6	ASSSPQGSGNTIY
TRBV5-6	ASSLSGYVEQY
TRBV6-5	ASSSSAGEQF
TRBV4-2	ASSHEQGRGTEAF
TRBV4-2	ASSHQDGRGNQPQH
TRBV30	AWSVNWGREAF
TRBV9	ASSVAVQRGTDTQY
TRBV4-3	ASSHLFSTNEKLF
TRBV7-9	ASSPRQGIENEQF
TRBV6-1	ASKPDRTSTDTQY
TRBV18	ASSPGTGVQQPQH